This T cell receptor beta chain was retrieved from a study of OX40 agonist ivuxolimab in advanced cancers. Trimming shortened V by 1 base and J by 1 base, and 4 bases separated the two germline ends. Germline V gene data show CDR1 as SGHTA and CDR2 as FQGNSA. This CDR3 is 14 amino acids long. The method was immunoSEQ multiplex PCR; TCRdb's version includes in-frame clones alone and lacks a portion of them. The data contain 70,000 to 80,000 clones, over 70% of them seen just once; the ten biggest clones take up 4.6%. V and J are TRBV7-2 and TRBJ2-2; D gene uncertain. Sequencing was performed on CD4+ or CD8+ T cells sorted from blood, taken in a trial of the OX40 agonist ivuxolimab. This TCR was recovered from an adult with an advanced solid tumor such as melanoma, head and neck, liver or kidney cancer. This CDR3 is CASSLGGNTGELFF. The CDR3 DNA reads TGTGCCAGCAGCTTAGGGGGGAACACCGGGGAGCTGTTTTTT.